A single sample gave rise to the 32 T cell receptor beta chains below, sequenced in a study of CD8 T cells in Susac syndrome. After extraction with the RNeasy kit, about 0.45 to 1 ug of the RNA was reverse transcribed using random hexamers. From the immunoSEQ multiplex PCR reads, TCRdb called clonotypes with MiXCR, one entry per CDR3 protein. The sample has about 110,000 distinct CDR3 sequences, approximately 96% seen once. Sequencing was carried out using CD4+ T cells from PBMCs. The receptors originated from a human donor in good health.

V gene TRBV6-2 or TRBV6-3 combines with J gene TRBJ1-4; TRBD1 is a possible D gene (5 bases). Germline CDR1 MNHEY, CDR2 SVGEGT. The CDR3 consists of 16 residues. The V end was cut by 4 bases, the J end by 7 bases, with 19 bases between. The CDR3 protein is CASSSWTYPTGEKLFF. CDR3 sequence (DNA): TGTGCCAGCAGTTCCTGGACCTACCCAACAGGTGAAAAACTGTTTTTT.

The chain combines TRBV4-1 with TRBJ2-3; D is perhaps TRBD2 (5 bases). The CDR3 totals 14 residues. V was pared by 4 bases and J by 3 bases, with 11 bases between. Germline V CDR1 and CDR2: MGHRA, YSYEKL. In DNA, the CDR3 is TGCGCCAGCAGCCTACTAGTCGGTACAGATACGCAGTATTTT. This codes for CASSLLVGTDTQYF.

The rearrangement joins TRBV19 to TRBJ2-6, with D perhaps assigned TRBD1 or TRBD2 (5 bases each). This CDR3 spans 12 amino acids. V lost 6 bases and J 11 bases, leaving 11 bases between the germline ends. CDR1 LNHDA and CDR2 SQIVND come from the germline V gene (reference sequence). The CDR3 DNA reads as TGTGCCAGTAGCGGGACCCCAGACGTCCTGACTTTC. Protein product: CASSGTPDVLTF.

Here the CDR3 DNA reads TGTGCCAGCAGCGTCTCGGTTTCGAACACTGAAGCTTTCTTT. Translating it yields CASSVSVSNTEAFF. The chain couples TRBV9 to TRBJ1-1; D gene uncertain. Looked up from germline, CDR1 is SGDLS and CDR2 is YYNGEE. The CDR3 runs 14 residues. Trimming removed 2 bases from V and 1 base from J, with 9 bases in between.

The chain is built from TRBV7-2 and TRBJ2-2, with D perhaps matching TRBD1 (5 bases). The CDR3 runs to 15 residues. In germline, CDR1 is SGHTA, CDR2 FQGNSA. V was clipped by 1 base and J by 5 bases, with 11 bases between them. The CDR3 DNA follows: TGTGCCAGCAGCTTAGGTCAGGGATTTACCGGGGAGCTGTTTTTT. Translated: CASSLGQGFTGELFF.

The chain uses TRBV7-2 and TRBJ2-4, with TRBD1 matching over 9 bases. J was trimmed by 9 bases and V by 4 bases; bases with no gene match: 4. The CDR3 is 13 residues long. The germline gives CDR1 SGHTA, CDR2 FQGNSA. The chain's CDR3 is CASSSDRGIIQYF. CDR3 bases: TGTGCCAGCAGCTCCGACAGGGGGATCATTCAGTACTTC.

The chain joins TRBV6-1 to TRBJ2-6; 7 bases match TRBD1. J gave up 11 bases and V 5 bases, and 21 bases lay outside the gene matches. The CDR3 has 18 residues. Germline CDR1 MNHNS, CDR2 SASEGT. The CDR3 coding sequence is TGTGCCAGCAGTCAACCGACAGGGAAGATAGTTAGGTTCGACGTCCTGACTTTC. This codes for CASSQPTGKIVRFDVLTF.

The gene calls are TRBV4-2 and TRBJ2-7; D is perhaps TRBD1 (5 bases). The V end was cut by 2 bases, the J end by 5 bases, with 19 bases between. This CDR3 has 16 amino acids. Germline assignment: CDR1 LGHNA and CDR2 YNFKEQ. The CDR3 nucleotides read TGTGCCAGCAGCCAAAGACCAACACGTCAGGGTGACGAGCAGTACTTC. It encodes CASSQRPTRQGDEQYF.

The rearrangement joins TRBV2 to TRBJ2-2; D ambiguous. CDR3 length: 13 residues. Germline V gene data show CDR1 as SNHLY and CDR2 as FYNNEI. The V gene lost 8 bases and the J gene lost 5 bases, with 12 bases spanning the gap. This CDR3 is CASLLRPTGELFF. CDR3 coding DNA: TGTGCCAGCCTCCTTCGGCCTACCGGGGAGCTGTTTTTT.

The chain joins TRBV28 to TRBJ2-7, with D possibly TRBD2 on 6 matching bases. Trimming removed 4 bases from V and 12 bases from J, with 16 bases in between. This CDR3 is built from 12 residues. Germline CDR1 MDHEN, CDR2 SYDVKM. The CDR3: CASSSEGRGSYF. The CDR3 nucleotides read TGTGCCAGCAGTTCGGAGGGCCGTGGGTCGTACTTC.

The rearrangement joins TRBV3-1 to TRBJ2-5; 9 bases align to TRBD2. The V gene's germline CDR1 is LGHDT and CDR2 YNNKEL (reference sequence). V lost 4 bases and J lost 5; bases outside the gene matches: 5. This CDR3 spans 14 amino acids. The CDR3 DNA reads TGTGCCAGCAGCCGGCGGGGGGGCCAGGAGACCCAGTACTTC. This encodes CASSRRGGQETQYF.

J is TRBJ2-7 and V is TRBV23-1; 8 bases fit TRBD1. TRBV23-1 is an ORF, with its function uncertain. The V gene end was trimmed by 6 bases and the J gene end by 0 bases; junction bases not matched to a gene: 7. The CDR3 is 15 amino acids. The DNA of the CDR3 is TGCGCCAGCAGCCACAGGGGGTCTCTCTCCTACGAGCAGTACTTC. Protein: CASSHRGSLSYEQYF.

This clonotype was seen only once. DNA of the CDR3: TGTGCCAGCTCAGCGAACAGGGGACAAGAGACCCAGTACTTC. Protein sequence: CASSANRGQETQYF. The rearrangement links TRBV18 to TRBJ2-5, with TRBD1 identical over 7 bases. V dropped 5 bases and J dropped 2; count of bases not matched to a gene: 5. Germline lookup yields CDR1 KGHSH and CDR2 LQKENI. This CDR3 spans 14 amino acids.

In DNA, the CDR3 is TGTGCCAGCAGTGATTCAGGGGGCTATGGCTACACCTTC. As protein: CASSDSGGYGYTF. The rearrangement links TRBV6-1 to TRBJ1-2; TRBD1 aligns across 7 bases. The junction had 2 bases not matched to a gene; V was cut back by 3 bases and J by 4 bases. The CDR3 consists of 13 residues. CDR1 MNHNS and CDR2 SASEGT come from the germline V gene.

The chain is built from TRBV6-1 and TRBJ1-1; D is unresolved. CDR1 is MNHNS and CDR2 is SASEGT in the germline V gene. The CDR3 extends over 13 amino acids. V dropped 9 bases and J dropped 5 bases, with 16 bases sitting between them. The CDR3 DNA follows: TGTGCCAGTCAAAACAGCGGTAGGACTGAAGCTTTCTTT. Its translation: CASQNSGRTEAFF.

The CDR3 loop reads CASRRDTAGPQHF. The CDR3 DNA sequence: TGTGCCAGCAGAAGGGACACGGCTGGGCCCCAGCATTTT. V gene TRBV6-2 or TRBV6-3 combines with J gene TRBJ1-5, with D tentatively TRBD1 (6 bases). Germline CDR1 and CDR2: MNHEY and SVGEGT. The CDR3 totals 13 residues. Trimming left V 6 bases short and J 9 bases short, with 15 bases between.

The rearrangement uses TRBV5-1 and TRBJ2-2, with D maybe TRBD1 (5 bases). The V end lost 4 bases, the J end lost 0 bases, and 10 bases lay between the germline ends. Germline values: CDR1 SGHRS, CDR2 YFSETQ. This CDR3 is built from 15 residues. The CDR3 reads CASSTDTSNTGELFF. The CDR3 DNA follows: TGCGCCAGCAGCACGGACACCTCGAACACCGGGGAGCTGTTTTTT.

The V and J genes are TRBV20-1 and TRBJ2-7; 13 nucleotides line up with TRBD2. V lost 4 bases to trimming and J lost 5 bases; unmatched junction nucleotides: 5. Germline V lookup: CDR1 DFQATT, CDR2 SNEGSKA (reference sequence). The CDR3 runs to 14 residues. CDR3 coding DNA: TGCAGTGCTACCCCGACTAGCGGGAGGCACGAGCAGTACTTC. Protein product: CSATPTSGRHEQYF.

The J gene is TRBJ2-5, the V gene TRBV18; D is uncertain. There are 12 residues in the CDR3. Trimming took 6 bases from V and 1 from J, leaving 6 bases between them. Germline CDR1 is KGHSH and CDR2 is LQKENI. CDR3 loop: CASSPTQETQYF. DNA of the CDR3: TGTGCCAGCTCTCCTACCCAAGAGACCCAGTACTTC.

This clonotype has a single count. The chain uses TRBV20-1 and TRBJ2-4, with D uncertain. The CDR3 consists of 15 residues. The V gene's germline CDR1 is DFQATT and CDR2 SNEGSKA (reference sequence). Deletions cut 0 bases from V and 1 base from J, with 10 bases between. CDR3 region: CSARDSQIAKNIQYF. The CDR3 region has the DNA TGCAGTGCTAGAGATAGCCAGATTGCCAAAAACATTCAGTACTTC.

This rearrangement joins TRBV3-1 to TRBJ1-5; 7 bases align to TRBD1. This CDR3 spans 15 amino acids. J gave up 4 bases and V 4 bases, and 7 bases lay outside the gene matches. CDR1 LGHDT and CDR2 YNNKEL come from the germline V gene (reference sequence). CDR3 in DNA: TGTGCCAGCAGCCGCTCGGGACAGATGAATCAGCCCCAGCATTTT. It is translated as CASSRSGQMNQPQHF.

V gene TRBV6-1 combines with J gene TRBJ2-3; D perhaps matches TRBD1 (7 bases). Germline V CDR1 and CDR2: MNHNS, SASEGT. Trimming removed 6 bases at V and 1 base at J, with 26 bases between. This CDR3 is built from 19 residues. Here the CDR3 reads CASSSTTGDGGWRTDTQYF. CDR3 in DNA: TGTGCCAGCAGCTCGACAACAGGGGACGGGGGATGGCGCACAGATACGCAGTATTTT.

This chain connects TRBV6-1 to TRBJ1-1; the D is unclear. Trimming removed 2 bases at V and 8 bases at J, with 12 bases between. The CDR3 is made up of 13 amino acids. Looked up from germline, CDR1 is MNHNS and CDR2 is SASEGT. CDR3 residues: CASSERIGTEAFF. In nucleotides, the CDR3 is TGTGCCAGCAGTGAAAGGATCGGCACGGAAGCTTTCTTT.

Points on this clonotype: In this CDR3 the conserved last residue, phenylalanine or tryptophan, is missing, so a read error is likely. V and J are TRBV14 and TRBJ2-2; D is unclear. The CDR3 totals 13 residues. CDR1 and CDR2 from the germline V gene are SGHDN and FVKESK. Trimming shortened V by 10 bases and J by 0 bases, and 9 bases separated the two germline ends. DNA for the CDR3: TGTGCCACCGAAATTTCGAACACCGGGGAGCTGTTTCTT. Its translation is CATEISNTGELFL.

The DNA of the CDR3 is TGTGCCAGCTCACAAGGACAGGAGATGAACACTGAAGCTTTCTTT. Translation: CASSQGQEMNTEAFF. The rearrangement uses TRBV18 and TRBJ1-1, with TRBD1 matching 7 bases. Germline assignment: CDR1 KGHSH and CDR2 LQKENI. The CDR3 totals 15 residues. Trimming removed 4 bases from V and 0 bases from J; junction bases left unmatched: 5.

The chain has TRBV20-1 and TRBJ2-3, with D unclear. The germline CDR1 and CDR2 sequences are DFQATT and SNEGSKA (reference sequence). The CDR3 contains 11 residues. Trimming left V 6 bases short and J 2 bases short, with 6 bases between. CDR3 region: CSAPPTDTQYF. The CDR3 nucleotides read TGCAGTGCGCCCCCCACAGATACGCAGTATTTT.

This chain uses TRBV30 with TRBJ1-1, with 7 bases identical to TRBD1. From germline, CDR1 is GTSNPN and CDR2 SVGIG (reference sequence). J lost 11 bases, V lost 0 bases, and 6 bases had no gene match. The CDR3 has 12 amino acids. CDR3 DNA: TGTGCCTGGAGTGTGAGCGACAGGGACGCTTTCTTT. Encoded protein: CAWSVSDRDAFF.

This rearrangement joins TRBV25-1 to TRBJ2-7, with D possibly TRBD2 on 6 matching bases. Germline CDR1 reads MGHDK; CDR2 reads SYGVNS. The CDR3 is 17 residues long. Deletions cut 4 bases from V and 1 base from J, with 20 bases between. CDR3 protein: CASSGFLDRGASYEQYF. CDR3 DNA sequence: TGTGCCAGCAGTGGTTTCCTGGATCGCGGGGCTTCCTACGAGCAGTACTTC.

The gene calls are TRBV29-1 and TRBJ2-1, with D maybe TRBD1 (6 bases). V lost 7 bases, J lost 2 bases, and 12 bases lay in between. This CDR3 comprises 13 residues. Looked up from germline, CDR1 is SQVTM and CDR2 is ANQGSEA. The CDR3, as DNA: TGCAGCGGAGACACAGGGCCCTACAATGAGCAGTTCTTC. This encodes CSGDTGPYNEQFF.

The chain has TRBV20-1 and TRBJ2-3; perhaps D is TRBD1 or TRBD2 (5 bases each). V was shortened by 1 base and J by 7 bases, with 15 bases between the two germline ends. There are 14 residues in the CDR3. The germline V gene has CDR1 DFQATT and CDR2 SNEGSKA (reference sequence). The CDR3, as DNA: TGCAGTGCTAGAGCTAGGGACGGTACATATACGCAGTATTTT. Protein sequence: CSARARDGTYTQYF.

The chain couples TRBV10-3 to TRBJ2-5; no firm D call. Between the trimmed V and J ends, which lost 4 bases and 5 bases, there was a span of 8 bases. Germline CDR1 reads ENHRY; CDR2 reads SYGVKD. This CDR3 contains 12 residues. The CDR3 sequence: CAISGVSETQYF. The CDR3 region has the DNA TGTGCCATCAGTGGGGTGAGCGAGACCCAGTACTTC.

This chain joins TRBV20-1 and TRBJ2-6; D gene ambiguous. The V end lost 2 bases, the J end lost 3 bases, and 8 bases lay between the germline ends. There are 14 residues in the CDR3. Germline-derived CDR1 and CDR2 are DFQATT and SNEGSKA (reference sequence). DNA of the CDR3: TGCAGTGCTAGATCCGTCGGTGGGGCCAACGTCCTGACTTTC. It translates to CSARSVGGANVLTF.